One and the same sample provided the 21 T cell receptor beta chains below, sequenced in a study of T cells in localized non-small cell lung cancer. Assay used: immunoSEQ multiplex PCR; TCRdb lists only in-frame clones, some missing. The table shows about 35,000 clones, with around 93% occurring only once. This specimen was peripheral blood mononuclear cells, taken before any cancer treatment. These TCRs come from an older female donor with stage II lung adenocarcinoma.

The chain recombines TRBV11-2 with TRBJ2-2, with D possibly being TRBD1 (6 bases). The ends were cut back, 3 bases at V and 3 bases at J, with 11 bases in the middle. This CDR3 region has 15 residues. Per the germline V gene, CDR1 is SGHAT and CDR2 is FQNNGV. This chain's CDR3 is CASSFWGQDTGELFF. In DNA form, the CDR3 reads TGTGCCAGCAGCTTTTGGGGGCAGGACACCGGGGAGCTGTTTTTT.

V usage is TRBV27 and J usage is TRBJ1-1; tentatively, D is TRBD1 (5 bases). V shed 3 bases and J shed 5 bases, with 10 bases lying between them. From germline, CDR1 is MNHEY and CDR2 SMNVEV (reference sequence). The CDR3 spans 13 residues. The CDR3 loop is CASSFSRTTEAFF. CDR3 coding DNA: TGTGCCAGCAGTTTCTCCCGGACAACTGAAGCTTTCTTT.

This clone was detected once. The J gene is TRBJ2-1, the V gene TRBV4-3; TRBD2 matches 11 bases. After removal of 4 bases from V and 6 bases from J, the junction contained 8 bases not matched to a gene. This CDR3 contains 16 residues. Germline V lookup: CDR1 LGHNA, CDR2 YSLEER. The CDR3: CASSPLLAGEGNEQFF. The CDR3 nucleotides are TGCGCCAGCAGCCCCCTACTAGCGGGAGAGGGCAATGAGCAGTTCTTC.

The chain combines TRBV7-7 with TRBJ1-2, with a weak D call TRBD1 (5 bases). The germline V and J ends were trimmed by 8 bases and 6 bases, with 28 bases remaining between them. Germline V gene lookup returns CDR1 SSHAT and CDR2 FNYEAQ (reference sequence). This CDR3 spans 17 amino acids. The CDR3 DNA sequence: TGTGCCAGCCTACAACGCGATGATCGGGGGAGGAATAATGGCTACACCTTC. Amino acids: CASLQRDDRGRNNGYTF.

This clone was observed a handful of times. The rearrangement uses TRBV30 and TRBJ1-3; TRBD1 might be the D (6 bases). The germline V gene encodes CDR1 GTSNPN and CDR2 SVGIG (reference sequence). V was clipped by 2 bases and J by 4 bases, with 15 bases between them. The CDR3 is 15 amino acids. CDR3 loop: CAWSKDSGQGNTIYF. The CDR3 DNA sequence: TGTGCCTGGAGTAAGGACAGTGGACAAGGAAACACCATATATTTT.

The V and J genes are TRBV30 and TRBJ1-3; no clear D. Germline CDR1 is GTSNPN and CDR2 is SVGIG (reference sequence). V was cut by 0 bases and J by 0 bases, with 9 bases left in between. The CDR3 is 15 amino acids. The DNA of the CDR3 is TGTGCCTGGAGTGTACTCGGGAACTCTGGAAACACCATATATTTT. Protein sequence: CAWSVLGNSGNTIYF.

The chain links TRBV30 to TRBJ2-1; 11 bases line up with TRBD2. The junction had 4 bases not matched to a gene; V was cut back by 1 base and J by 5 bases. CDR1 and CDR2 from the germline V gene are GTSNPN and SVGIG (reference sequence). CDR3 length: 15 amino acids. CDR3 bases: TGTGCCTGGAGTGCCTCGGGACTAGCGGACAATGAGCAGTTCTTC. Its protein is CAWSASGLADNEQFF.

The CDR3 DNA sequence: TGTGCCAGCAGCCGGGACAGGGGGACAGATACGCAGTATTTT. Amino acids: CASSRDRGTDTQYF. This sequence joins TRBV5-4 and TRBJ2-3, with 11 positions matching TRBD1. Looked up from germline, CDR1 is SGHNT and CDR2 is YYREEE (reference sequence). Losses at the gene ends were 4 bases for V and 3 bases for J; bases not matched to a gene: 1. The CDR3 extends over 14 amino acids.

The chain's CDR3 is CASSLAGLPNQPQHF. DNA for the CDR3: TGTGCCAGCAGCTTAGCGGGACTTCCGAATCAGCCCCAGCATTTT. The chain links TRBV7-9 to TRBJ1-5; a weak D match, TRBD1 (5 bases). Trimming left V 0 bases short and J 4 bases short, with 10 bases between. The length of the CDR3 is 15 residues. The germline V gene has CDR1 SEHNR and CDR2 FQNEAQ (reference sequence).

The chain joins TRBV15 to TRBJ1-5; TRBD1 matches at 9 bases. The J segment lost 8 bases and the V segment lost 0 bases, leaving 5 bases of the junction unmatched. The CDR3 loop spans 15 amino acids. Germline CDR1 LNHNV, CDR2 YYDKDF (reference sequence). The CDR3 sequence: CATSRDRTGEEPQHF. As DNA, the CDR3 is TGTGCCACCAGCAGAGATCGGACAGGGGAGGAGCCCCAGCATTTT.

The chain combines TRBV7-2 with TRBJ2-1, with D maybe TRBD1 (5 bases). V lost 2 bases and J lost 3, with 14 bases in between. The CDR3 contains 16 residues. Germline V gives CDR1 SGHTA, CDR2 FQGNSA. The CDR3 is CASSLLGERFYNEQFF. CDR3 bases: TGTGCCAGCAGCTTATTAGGGGAAAGGTTCTACAATGAGCAGTTCTTC.

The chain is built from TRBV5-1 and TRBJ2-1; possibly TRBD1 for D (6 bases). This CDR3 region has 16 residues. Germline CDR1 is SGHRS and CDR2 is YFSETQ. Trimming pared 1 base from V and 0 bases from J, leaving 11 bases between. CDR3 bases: TGCGCCAGCAGCTTGATAGGGGGTCGCTCCTACAATGAGCAGTTCTTC. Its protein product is CASSLIGGRSYNEQFF.

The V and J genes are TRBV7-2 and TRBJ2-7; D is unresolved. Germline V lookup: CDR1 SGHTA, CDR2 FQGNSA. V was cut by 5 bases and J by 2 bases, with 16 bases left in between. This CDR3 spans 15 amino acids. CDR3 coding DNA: TGTGCCAGCAGCCTCTTTATAACCGGGCCCTACGAGCAGTACTTC. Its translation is CASSLFITGPYEQYF.

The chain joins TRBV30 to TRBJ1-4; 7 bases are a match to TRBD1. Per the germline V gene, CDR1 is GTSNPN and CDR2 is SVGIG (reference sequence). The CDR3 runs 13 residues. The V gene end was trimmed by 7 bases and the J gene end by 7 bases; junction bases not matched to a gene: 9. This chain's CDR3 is CAFTRGRGEKLFF. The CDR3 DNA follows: TGTGCCTTTACAAGGGGGCGAGGTGAAAAACTGTTTTTT.

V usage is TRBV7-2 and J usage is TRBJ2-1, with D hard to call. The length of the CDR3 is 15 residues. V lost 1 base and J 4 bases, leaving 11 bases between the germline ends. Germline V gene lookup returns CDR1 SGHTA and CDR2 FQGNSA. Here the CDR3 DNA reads TGTGCCAGCAGCTTAGATCTAGTAGGGTACAATGAGCAGTTCTTC. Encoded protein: CASSLDLVGYNEQFF.

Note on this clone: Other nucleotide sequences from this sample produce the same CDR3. DNA of the CDR3: TGTGCCTTACAGGGGGCCGGTCTACTAGGCCCCCTCCACTTT. Translated, it gives CALQGAGLLGPLHF. The gene calls are TRBV30 and TRBJ1-6; 9 bases are shared with TRBD1. Germline V gives CDR1 GTSNPN, CDR2 SVGIG (reference sequence). This CDR3 region has 14 residues. The ends lost 7 bases at V and 13 bases at J; junction bases unmatched: 14. The full variable domain, with the rest looked up from reference TRBV30 and TRBJ1-6, is SQTIHQWPATLVQPVGSPLSLECTVEGTSNPNLYWYRQAAGRGLQLLFYSVGIGQISSEVPQNLSASRPQDRQFILSSKKLLLSDSGFYLCALQGAGLLGPLHFGNGTRLTVT.

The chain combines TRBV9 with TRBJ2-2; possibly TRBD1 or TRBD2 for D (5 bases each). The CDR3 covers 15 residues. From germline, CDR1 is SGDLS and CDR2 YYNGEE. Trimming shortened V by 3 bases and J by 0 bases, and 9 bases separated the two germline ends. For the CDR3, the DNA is TGTGCCAGCAGCGCAAGGGGACCGAACACCGGGGAGCTGTTTTTT. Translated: CASSARGPNTGELFF.

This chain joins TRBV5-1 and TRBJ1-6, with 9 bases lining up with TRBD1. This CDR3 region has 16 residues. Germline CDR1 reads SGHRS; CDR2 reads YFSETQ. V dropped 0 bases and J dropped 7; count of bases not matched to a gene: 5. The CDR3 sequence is CASSLGGQGNNSPLHF. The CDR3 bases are TGCGCCAGCAGCTTGGGAGGACAGGGGAACAATTCACCCCTCCACTTT.

The CDR3 loop reads CATAPTGTRDTQYF. CDR3 coding DNA: TGTGCCACCGCTCCTACAGGGACCCGGGATACGCAGTATTTT. The chain links TRBV18 to TRBJ2-3; the D gene is possibly TRBD1 (6 bases). This CDR3 is built from 14 residues. V lost 10 bases and J lost 6, with 20 bases in between. Germline loops: CDR1 KGHSH, CDR2 LQKENI.

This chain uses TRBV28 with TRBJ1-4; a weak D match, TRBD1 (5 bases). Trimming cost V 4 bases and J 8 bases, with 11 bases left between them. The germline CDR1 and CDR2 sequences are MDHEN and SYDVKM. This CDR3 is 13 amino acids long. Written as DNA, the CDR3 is TGTGCCAGCAGTTCAGGGTGGCGAGAAAAACTGTTTTTT. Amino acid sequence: CASSSGWREKLFF.

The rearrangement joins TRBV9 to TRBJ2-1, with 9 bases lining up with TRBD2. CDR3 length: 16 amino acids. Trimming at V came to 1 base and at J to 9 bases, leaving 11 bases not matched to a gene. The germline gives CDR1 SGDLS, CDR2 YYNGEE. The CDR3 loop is CASSVSPRLAAGEQFF. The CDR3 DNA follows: TGTGCCAGCAGCGTATCACCGAGACTAGCGGCAGGTGAGCAGTTCTTC.